This TCR beta chain was captured in a study of post-analysis software for immune sequencing data. Unique molecular identifiers had been added to the TCR beta cDNA libraries. From the PCR reads, TCRdb called clonotypes with MiXCR, one entry per CDR3 protein. The sample includes about 210,000 distinct CDR3 sequences, approximately 29% of them seen just once. Points on this clonotype: The antigen is unknown.

Looked up from germline, CDR1 is SNHLY and CDR2 is FYNNEI. CDR3 size: 13 residues. V was clipped by 7 bases and J by 4 bases, with 11 bases between them. Findings and limits, study-wide: Normalized Chao1 diversity was significantly lower in multiple sclerosis patients than in controls. Strong co-clustering by F measure was evident for samples that had been prepared in the same batch. About 5 TRBV segments, including TRBV5-6, TRBV5-1 and TRBV20-1, were more frequent in patients than controls.

The chain combines TRBV2 with TRBJ2-1, with D hard to call. The sequenced material came from blood. The receptor comes from a girl between 2 and 17 years old with multiple sclerosis. Here the CDR3 reads CASNRNPYNEQFF. For the CDR3, the DNA is TGTGCCAGCAACCGGAACCCATACAATGAGCAGTTCTTC.